Listed here are 6 T cell receptor beta chains from one sample, sequenced in a study of cytomegalovirus exposure and HLA in healthy donors (dated by TCRdb to 2015 to 2018). The library was built by means of the immunoSEQ multiplex PCR assay. For the multiplex PCR, a mixture combining 60 forward primers for TCR Vbeta segments and 13 reverse primers for TCR Jbeta segments was used. This immuneACCESS table, as held by TCRdb, lists in-frame sequences with V and J called but not all clones. Of the missing ones, under half trace to an unresolved V gene in checked studies; the others have no known cause. This sample is represented by 150,000 or so clones; roughly 80% of them were singletons. The ten largest make up about 1.5% of the sample. Sequenced: PBMCs. These receptors were collected from a woman aged 30 to 39 in good health and CMV-seronegative.

V is TRBV28 and J is TRBJ2-7, with D possibly TRBD1 on 6 matching bases. Germline CDR1 and CDR2: MDHEN and SYDVKM. CDR3 length: 13 amino acids. V lost 4 bases and J lost 6, with 13 bases in between. Written as DNA, the CDR3 is TGTGCCAGCAGTTCCCCAGGGGTGGGCGAGCAGTACTTC. As protein: CASSSPGVGEQYF. Filled out from reference TRBV28 and TRBJ2-7, the complete variable domain reads DVKVTQSSRYLVKRTGEKVFLECVQDMDHENMFWYRQDPGLGLRLIYFSYDVKMKEKGDIPEGYSVSREKKERFSLILESASTNQTSMYLCASSSPGVGEQYFGPGTRLTVT.

This chain uses TRBV5-1 with TRBJ1-3, with a possible D match to TRBD1 (6 bases). CDR3 length: 16 residues. V shed 0 bases and J shed 4 bases, with 14 bases lying between them. Germline V gives CDR1 SGHRS, CDR2 YFSETQ. This chain's CDR3 is CASSLGGQIAGNTIYF. CDR3 nucleotides: TGCGCCAGCAGCTTGGGGGGACAAATCGCAGGAAACACCATATATTTT.

The V gene is TRBV5-1, the J gene TRBJ2-3; 9 bases map to TRBD1. From germline, CDR1 is SGHRS and CDR2 YFSETQ. V trimming: 3 bases; J trimming: 7 bases; junction bases outside the gene matches: 12. The CDR3 extends over 16 amino acids. The CDR3 DNA follows: TGCGCCAGCAGCTGGGGGGGACAGGGAGGAGCCCATACGCAGTATTTT. Translation: CASSWGGQGGAHTQYF.

The V gene is TRBV5-1, the J gene TRBJ2-7; 7 bases fit TRBD1. After removal of 7 bases from V and 6 bases from J, the junction contained 10 bases not matched to a gene. This CDR3 has 13 residues. Germline V gives CDR1 SGHRS, CDR2 YFSETQ. The CDR3 bases are TGCGCCAGCCTGACAGGGCGTGTCTCCGAGCAGTACTTC. Encoded protein: CASLTGRVSEQYF.

In its sample, this clone was seen once. V gene TRBV29-1 combines with J gene TRBJ1-1, with 7 bases that match TRBD1. V lost 7 bases, J lost 3 bases, and 8 bases stayed unmatched. This CDR3 contains 13 residues. Per germline, CDR1 SQVTM and CDR2 ANQGSEA. The CDR3, as DNA: TGCAGCGCTGGGAGACAGGGCGACACTGAAGCTTTCTTT. This gives the protein CSAGRQGDTEAFF.

The J gene is TRBJ2-7, the V gene TRBV6-1; maybe TRBD2 (5 bases). Germline-derived CDR1 and CDR2 are MNHNS and SASEGT. This CDR3 has 11 amino acids. V lost 10 bases, J lost 2 bases, and 9 bases lay in between. CDR3 amino acids: CAIIGAYEQYF. In nucleotides, the CDR3 is TGTGCCATCATCGGGGCCTACGAGCAGTACTTC.